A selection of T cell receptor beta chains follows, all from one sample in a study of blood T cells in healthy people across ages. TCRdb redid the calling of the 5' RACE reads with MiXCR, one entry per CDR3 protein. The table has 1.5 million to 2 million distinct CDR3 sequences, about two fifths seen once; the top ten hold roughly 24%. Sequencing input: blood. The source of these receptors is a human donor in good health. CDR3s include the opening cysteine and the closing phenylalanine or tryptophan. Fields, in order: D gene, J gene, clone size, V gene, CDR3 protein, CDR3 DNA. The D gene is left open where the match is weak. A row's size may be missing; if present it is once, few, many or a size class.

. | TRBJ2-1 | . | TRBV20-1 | CSASFDWGAKSSPYNEQFF | TGCAGTGCTAGCTTCGATTGGGGGGCCAAATCTTCCCCCTACAATGAGCAGTTCTTC
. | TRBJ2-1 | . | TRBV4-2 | CAGSQDQINEQFF | TGTGCCGGCAGCCAAGATCAAATAAATGAGCAGTTCTTC
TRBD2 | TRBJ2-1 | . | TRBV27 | CASTTTPGGFPNNEQFF | TGTGCCAGCACCACTACCCCGGGGGGGTTTCCAAACAATGAGCAGTTCTTC
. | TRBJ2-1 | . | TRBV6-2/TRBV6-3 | CASRPPKWIWNEQFF | TGTGCCAGCAGACCCCCTAAGTGGATTTGGAATGAGCAGTTCTTC
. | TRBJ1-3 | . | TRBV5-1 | CASSFAQGAGNTIYF | TGCGCCAGCAGCTTCGCTCAGGGTGCAGGAAACACCATATATTTT
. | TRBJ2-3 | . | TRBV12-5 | CASGIRGLDTQYF | TGTGCTAGTGGAATTCGGGGGCTAGATACGCAGTATTTT
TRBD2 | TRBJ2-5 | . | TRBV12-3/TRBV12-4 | CASSLLAGGPWETQYF | TGTGCCAGCAGTTTATTAGCGGGGGGGCCGTGGGAGACCCAGTACTTC
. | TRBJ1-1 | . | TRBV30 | CAWIGGTEAFF | TGTGCCTGGATAGGGGGTACTGAAGCTTTCTTT
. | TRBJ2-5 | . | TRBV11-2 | CASCRDRQETQYF | TGTGCCAGCTGCCGGGATAGGCAAGAGACCCAGTACTTC
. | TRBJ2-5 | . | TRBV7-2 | CASSIVSQETQYF | TGTGCCAGCAGCATTGTCTCCCAAGAGACCCAGTACTTC
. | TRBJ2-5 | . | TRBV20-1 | CSARKTAGRETQYF | TGCAGTGCTAGAAAGACGGCAGGGCGGGAGACCCAGTACTTC
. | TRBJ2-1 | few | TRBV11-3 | CASSLVRVGYNEQFF | TGTGCCAGCAGCTTAGTGCGGGTGGGGTACAATGAGCAGTTCTTC
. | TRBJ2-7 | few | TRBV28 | CASSLYMSEQYF | TGTGCCAGCAGCCTCTATATGAGCGAGCAGTACTTC
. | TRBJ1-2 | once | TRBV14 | CASSQLNTTVLYGYTF | TGTGCCAGCAGCCAACTAAACACCACCGTCCTCTATGGCTACACCTTC
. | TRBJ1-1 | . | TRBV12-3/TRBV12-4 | CASTIFSNRNTEAFF | TGTGCCAGCACCATTTTTAGCAACAGGAACACTGAAGCTTTCTTT
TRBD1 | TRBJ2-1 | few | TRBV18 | CASSPWTGRSYNEQFF | TGTGCCAGCTCACCCTGGACAGGGCGAAGCTACAATGAGCAGTTCTTC
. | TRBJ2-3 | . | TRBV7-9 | CASSPPSGDPTDTQYF | TGTGCCAGCAGCCCGCCCTCGGGGGATCCCACAGATACGCAGTATTTT
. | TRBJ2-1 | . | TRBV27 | CASSPTAANNEQFF | TGTGCCAGCAGTCCAACAGCAGCGAACAATGAGCAGTTCTTC
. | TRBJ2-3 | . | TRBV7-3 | CASSLDGPAFNPQYF | TGTGCCAGCAGCCTGGATGGGCCAGCGTTCAATCCGCAGTATTTT
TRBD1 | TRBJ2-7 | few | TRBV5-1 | CASSLAGQGNSYEQYF | TGCGCCAGCAGCTTGGCCGGACAGGGGAATAGCTACGAGCAGTACTTC
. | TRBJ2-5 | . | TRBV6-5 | CASSPGGDTSQYF | TGTGCCAGCAGCCCGGGTGGGGACACTTCGCAGTACTTC
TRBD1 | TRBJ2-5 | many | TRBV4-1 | CASSQGQGEYQETQYF | TGCGCCAGCAGCCAAGGACAGGGGGAATACCAAGAGACCCAGTACTTC
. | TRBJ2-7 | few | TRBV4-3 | CASSQEADALYEQYF | TGCGCCAGCAGCCAAGAGGCAGACGCTCTCTACGAGCAGTACTTC
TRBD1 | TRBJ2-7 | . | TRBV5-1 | CASEEGQGTYEQYF | TGCGCCAGCGAGGAGGGACAGGGAACTTACGAGCAGTACTTC
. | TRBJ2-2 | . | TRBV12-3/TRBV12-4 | CASSLRVGTGELFF | TGTGCCAGCAGTTTAAGGGTTGGCACCGGGGAGCTGTTTTTT
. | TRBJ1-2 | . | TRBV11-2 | CASSLGPGEAYGYTF | TGTGCCAGCAGCTTAGGTCCAGGGGAGGCCTATGGCTACACCTTC
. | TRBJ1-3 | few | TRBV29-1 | CSTGGSGNTIYF | TGCAGCACTGGGGGTTCTGGAAACACCATATATTTT